This T cell receptor (beta chain) was observed in a study of T cell repertoires in cytomegalovirus infection. On the study more broadly: A matching HLA type, together with CMV infection, was signaled by public TCR beta signatures. Study-level results: Ex vivo, HLA-C-restricted CMV-specific TCR beta clonotypes prevailed over the rest of the response. Based on cumulative public TCR beta family frequency, carriers of CMV plus the relevant HLA were identified.

Regarding this clonotype: Its matching antigen is unknown.

CDR3 length: 12 residues. Per the germline V gene, CDR1 is MNHEY and CDR2 is SVGEGT. The ends were cut back, 2 bases at V and 8 bases at J, with 7 bases in the middle. TCRdb called the reads again in MiXCR, with one record for every CDR3 protein. In the table there are about 230,000 distinct CDR3 sequences, 20% to 25% of which are singletons. The TCR was taken from a human donor in good health (CMV status not recorded). Some clones in this sample may be carry-over from other donors' samples. This chain connects TRBV6-2 or TRBV6-3 to TRBJ2-1; D remains ambiguous. Material: CD8+ T cells from PBMCs. DNA of the CDR3: TGTGCCAGCAGTTACGGGGTCCATGAGCAGTTCTTC. This gives the protein CASSYGVHEQFF.